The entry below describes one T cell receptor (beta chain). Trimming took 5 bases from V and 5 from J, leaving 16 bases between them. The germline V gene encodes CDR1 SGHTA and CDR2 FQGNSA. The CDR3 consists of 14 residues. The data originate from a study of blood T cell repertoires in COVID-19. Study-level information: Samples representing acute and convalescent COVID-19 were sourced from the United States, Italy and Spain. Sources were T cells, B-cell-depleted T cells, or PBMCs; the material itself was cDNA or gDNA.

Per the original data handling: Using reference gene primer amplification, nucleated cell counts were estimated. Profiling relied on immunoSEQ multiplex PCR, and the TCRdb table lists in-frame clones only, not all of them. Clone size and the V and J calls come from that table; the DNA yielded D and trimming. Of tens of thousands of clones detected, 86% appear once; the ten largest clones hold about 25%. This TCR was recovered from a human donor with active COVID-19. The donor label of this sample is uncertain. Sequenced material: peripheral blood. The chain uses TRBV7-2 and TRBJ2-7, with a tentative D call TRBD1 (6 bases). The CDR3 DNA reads TGTGCCAGCAGCACAGAAACAGGGTTCAACGAGCAGTACTTC. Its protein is CASSTETGFNEQYF.